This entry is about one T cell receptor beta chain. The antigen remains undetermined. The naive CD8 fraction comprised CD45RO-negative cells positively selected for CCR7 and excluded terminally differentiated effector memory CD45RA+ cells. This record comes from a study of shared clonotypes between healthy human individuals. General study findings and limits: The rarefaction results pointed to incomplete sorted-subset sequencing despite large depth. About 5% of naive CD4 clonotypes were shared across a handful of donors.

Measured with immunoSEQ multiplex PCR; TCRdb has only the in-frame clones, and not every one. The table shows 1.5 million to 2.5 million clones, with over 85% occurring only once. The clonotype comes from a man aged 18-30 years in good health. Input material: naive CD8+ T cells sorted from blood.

CDR3 protein: CASHNWQFQETQYF. CDR3 nucleotides: TGTGCCAGCCACAATTGGCAGTTCCAAGAGACCCAGTACTTC. The chain uses TRBV6-1 and TRBJ2-5; no clear D gene. With 8 bases removed from V and 1 base from J, the gap between germline ends came to 14 bases. CDR3 length: 14 residues. Germline values: CDR1 MNHNS, CDR2 SASEGT.